This TCR beta chain was recorded in a study of human T cells and chemical hapten exposure. Time point defined: patch test 2, 6 weeks after DPC sensitization. Treatment noted: therapeutic diphenylcyclopropenone sensitization with weekly scalp DPC. It was from unfractionated whole blood that total RNA was extracted. Trimming cost V 5 bases and J 4 bases, with 17 bases left between them. Germline lookup yields CDR1 SQVTM and CDR2 ANQGSEA. This CDR3 has 14 residues. This clonotype was observed a handful of times. Its antigen remains unknown. The study, taken as a whole, reports: Controls had significantly fewer large CDR3 similarity clusters than were formed by expanded TCRs.

TCRdb used MiXCR to reprocess the RACE reads, holding one entry per CDR3 protein. The repertoire holds 95,000 or so distinct CDR3 sequences, with 9.5% to 12% as singletons. The rearrangement links TRBV29-1 to TRBJ2-5, with TRBD1 as a possible D gene (5 bases). Sequences were derived from whole blood, sampled in connection with sensitization to the hapten diphenylcyclopropenone (DPC). The origin of this receptor is a woman aged 35 to 49 with alopecia areata. Some clones in this sample may be carry-over from other donors' samples. This CDR3 reads CSVSVSGSLETQYF. The CDR3 DNA is TGCAGCGTTTCTGTCTCAGGGTCTCTAGAGACCCAGTACTTC. Full variable domain (remainder filled in from reference TRBV29-1 and TRBJ2-5): SAVISQKPSRDICQRGTSLTIQCQVDSQVTMMFWYRQQPGQSLTLIATANQGSEATYESGFVIDKFPISRPNLTFSTLTVSNMSPEDSSIYLCSVSVSGSLETQYFGPGTRLLVL.